The 13 T cell receptor beta chains listed next were all sequenced from one sample in a study of cytomegalovirus exposure and HLA in healthy donors. This PCR relied on a set of 60 Vbeta primers and 13 Jbeta primers. TCRdb keeps only in-frame clones here, not all; method: immunoSEQ multiplex PCR. The top ten hold over 2% of the sample, which has some 160,000 clones, over 60% seen once. The sample was PBMCs. Receptors originate from a middle-aged man in good health and CMV-seronegative.

The chain links TRBV19 to TRBJ2-1; the D gene is possibly TRBD1 (6 bases). Germline lookup yields CDR1 LNHDA and CDR2 SQIVND (reference sequence). V lost 10 bases and J lost 4, with 17 bases in between. The CDR3 loop spans 14 amino acids. CDR3 coding DNA: TGTGCCACCAAAAGGGGGAGAGTGTACAATGAGCAGTTCTTC. Residues: CATKRGRVYNEQFF.

Remarks on this clone: An end of the junction differs from the germline gene, which may be a read error. The chain couples TRBV6-1 to TRBJ1-2; 7 nucleotides line up with TRBD1. Germline V gene lookup returns CDR1 MNHNS and CDR2 SASEGT. The CDR3 sequence is 14 residues long. The chain's CDR3 is CASSGLEGLGGYPF. The CDR3 region has the DNA TGTGCCAGCAGTGGCTTAGAGGGGCTAGGGGGCTACCCCTTC.

This clone was found a few times. The chain carries TRBV15 and TRBJ2-7, with 10 bases aligning to TRBD2. The germline gives CDR1 LNHNV, CDR2 YYDKDF (reference sequence). The V gene end was trimmed by 0 bases and the J gene end by 6 bases; junction bases not matched to a gene: 8. There are 16 residues in the CDR3. In DNA, the CDR3 is TGTGCCACCAGCAGAGATAGGGCTAGCGGGAGAGTCGAGCAGTACTTC. It is translated as CATSRDRASGRVEQYF.

This clone has more than one count but fewer than ten. The chain recombines TRBV5-1 with TRBJ1-3; tentatively, D is TRBD1 (6 bases). The CDR3 runs 16 residues. V lost 0 bases, J lost 8 bases, and 18 bases lay in between. The germline gives CDR1 SGHRS, CDR2 YFSETQ. The CDR3 loop reads CASSLDGVRGSDTIYF. The CDR3 DNA reads TGCGCCAGCAGCTTGGATGGCGTAAGGGGGTCGGACACCATATATTTT.

The chain employs TRBV13 and TRBJ2-3; tentative D call: TRBD2 (5 bases). This CDR3 region has 15 residues. CDR1 is PRHDT and CDR2 is FYEKMQ in the germline V gene (reference sequence). V was cut by 5 bases and J by 3 bases, with 15 bases left in between. CDR3 nucleotides: TGTGCCAGCAGCGCATCCTGGACTGGAACAGATACGCAGTATTTT. Translation: CASSASWTGTDTQYF.

V is TRBV5-1 and J is TRBJ2-7; possibly TRBD2 for D (6 bases). The CDR3 totals 16 residues. CDR1 SGHRS and CDR2 YFSETQ come from the germline V gene. V was pared by 3 bases and J by 3 bases, with 19 bases between. The CDR3 sequence is CASSWAERGEDYEQYF. As DNA, the CDR3 is TGCGCCAGCAGCTGGGCCGAAAGAGGGGAGGACTACGAGCAGTACTTC.

The chain recombines TRBV5-6 with TRBJ1-2; 9 bases match TRBD1. The V gene end was trimmed by 3 bases and the J gene end by 8 bases; junction bases not matched to a gene: 8. The V gene's germline CDR1 is SGHDT and CDR2 YYEEEE. CDR3 length: 14 residues. CDR3 DNA: TGTGCCAGCAGCTGGGGGACAGGGAGTTACGGCTACACCTTC. Amino acids: CASSWGTGSYGYTF.

This clone was seen only once. The chain couples TRBV5-6 to TRBJ1-5, with D unresolved. The germline CDR1 and CDR2 sequences are SGHDT and YYEEEE. Trimming stripped 2 bases from V and 5 bases from J, with 11 bases between. The CDR3 is 14 residues long. Written as DNA, the CDR3 is TGTGCCAGCAGCTTAGGAGGTAACTATCAGCCCCAGCATTTT. Encoded protein: CASSLGGNYQPQHF.

The chain is built from TRBV6-5 and TRBJ1-3, with TRBD1 matching over 8 bases. CDR3 length equals 14 residues. Germline-derived CDR1 and CDR2 are MNHEY and SVGAGI. With 2 bases clipped from V and 8 bases from J, the junction kept 5 bases outside the gene matches. This chain's CDR3 is CASSYADRAHTIYF. The CDR3 nucleotides are TGTGCCAGCAGTTACGCGGACAGGGCCCACACCATATATTTT.

This clone was recorded a few times. This rearrangement joins TRBV6-5 to TRBJ1-2; TRBD1 might be the D (5 bases). The germline V and J ends were trimmed by 0 bases and 8 bases, with 10 bases remaining between them. The CDR3 length is 13 residues. Per germline, CDR1 MNHEY and CDR2 SVGAGI. The CDR3 DNA follows: TGTGCCAGCAGTTACTCTGGGACTAGCGGCTACACCTTC. Translation gives CASSYSGTSGYTF.

The chain links TRBV18 to TRBJ2-3; 7 nucleotides align to TRBD2. The V gene end was trimmed by 1 base and the J gene end by 5 bases; junction bases not matched to a gene: 0. Per the germline V gene, CDR1 is KGHSH and CDR2 is LQKENI. The CDR3 is 13 residues long. CDR3 sequence (DNA): TGTGCCAGCTCACCACGGGGGGGAGATACGCAGTATTTT. Residues: CASSPRGGDTQYF.

V usage is TRBV9 and J usage is TRBJ2-5; 10 nucleotides align to TRBD2. Per germline, CDR1 SGDLS and CDR2 YYNGEE. This CDR3 is 16 amino acids long. V gave up 5 bases and J gave up 0 bases; unmatched junction bases: 7. CDR3 loop: CASSGILAGDQETQYF. DNA for the CDR3: TGTGCCAGCAGTGGGATCCTAGCGGGGGACCAAGAGACCCAGTACTTC.

This chain connects TRBV10-1 to TRBJ2-7, with TRBD2 identical over 7 bases. V gave up 4 bases and J gave up 2 bases; unmatched junction bases: 8. The CDR3 runs 15 residues. Per germline, CDR1 WNHNN and CDR2 SYGVQD (reference sequence). CDR3 region: CASSGDGRITYEQYF. CDR3 sequence (DNA): TGCGCCAGCAGTGGGGACGGGAGGATAACCTACGAGCAGTACTTC.